This TCR beta chain was documented in a study of T cells in Graves' hyperthyroidism and ophthalmopathy. The sample holds many counts of this clonotype. Trimming left V 4 bases short and J 1 base short, with 11 bases between. CDR3 length: 15 residues. Looked up from germline, CDR1 is MDHEN and CDR2 is SYDVKM. Amplified TCR beta CDR3 regions came from RNA transcripts. The HTBI primer set drove a first-round RT-PCR of the TCR CDR3. Via MiXCR, TCRdb re-called the multiplex PCR reads, giving one row per CDR3 protein. The sample lists around 350,000 distinct CDR3 sequences, about 17% occurring once. Input material: blood. The TCR sequence derives from a woman in her thirties with Graves' hyperthyroidism that later progressed to Graves' ophthalmopathy. The V and J genes are TRBV28 and TRBJ1-3, with unresolved D. The chain's CDR3 is CASSSQKGSGNTIYF. For the CDR3, the DNA is TGTGCCAGCAGTTCTCAGAAAGGTTCTGGAAACACCATATATTTT. The variable domain in full, with the rest retrieved from reference TRBV28 and TRBJ1-3, is DVKVTQSSRYLVKRTGEKVFLECVQDMDHENMFWYRQDPGLGLRLIYFSYDVKMKEKGDIPEGYSVSREKKERFSLILESASTNQTSMYLCASSSQKGSGNTIYFGEGSWLTVV.